The 24 T cell receptor beta chains in this list originate from one sample, sequenced in a study of Ad26.COV2.S vaccination and SARS-CoV-2 variants. The treatment was: around 19 received Ad26.COV2.S at low or high dose, single or two shots; 5 received placebo; per-sample allocation not given. The samples date from day 63 after the first vaccine or placebo injection. The repertoire was sequenced with immunoSEQ multiplex PCR; TCRdb's copy has only in-frame clones and lacks some. Here the sample spans fewer than 600,000 clones, nearly 90% being singletons. Sequences were derived from peripheral blood, sampled in a trial of Ad26.COV2.S vaccine versus placebo. The source is a person between 18 and 65 years old who received the Ad26.COV2.S COVID-19 vaccine or a placebo.

This chain uses TRBV19 with TRBJ1-5, with a weak D call TRBD1 (6 bases). CDR1 and CDR2 from the germline V gene are LNHDA and SQIVND (reference sequence). CDR3 length: 15 residues. Between the trimmed V and J ends, which lost 10 bases and 0 bases, there was a span of 16 bases. CDR3 bases: TGTGCCACTCTAGGGGGTGGTGATAGCAATCAGCCCCAGCATTTT. Residues: CATLGGGDSNQPQHF.

The chain is built from TRBV13 and TRBJ2-1; D gene uncertain. V gave up 5 bases and J gave up 1 base, with 15 bases separating them. Per the germline V gene, CDR1 is PRHDT and CDR2 is FYEKMQ (reference sequence). This CDR3 region has 16 residues. DNA of the CDR3: TGTGCCAGCAGCCCGCGTGATTTAGTATCCTACAATGAGCAGTTCTTC. Its protein is CASSPRDLVSYNEQFF.

The chain couples TRBV28 to TRBJ1-1; D uncertain. The V end was cut by 1 base, the J end by 6 bases, with 12 bases between. The germline CDR1 and CDR2 sequences are MDHEN and SYDVKM. The CDR3 is made up of 14 amino acids. The CDR3 DNA follows: TGTGCCAGCAGTTTATTGGGCCCACCTCCTGAAGCTTTCTTT. Its protein is CASSLLGPPPEAFF.

This sequence joins TRBV7-9 and TRBJ2-3; D uncertain. The length of the CDR3 is 15 residues. The V end was cut by 5 bases, the J end by 1 base, with 13 bases between. Germline CDR1 SEHNR, CDR2 FQNEAQ (reference sequence). CDR3 DNA: TGTGCCAGCAGCACAACACAAAGTGGCACAGATACGCAGTATTTT. Residues: CASSTTQSGTDTQYF.

A note on this clone: Other DNA sequences in the same sample also yield this CDR3. CDR3: CASSPDRSSYNEQFF. CDR3 DNA: TGTGCCAGCAGCCCGGACCGGAGCTCCTACAATGAGCAGTTCTTC. The chain joins TRBV6-5 to TRBJ2-1, with D unclear. The V gene lost 6 bases and the J gene lost 0 bases, with 12 bases spanning the gap. CDR1 is MNHEY, CDR2 SVGAGI, per germline. The CDR3 runs 15 residues.

Here the CDR3 DNA reads TGTGCCAGCAGTGCAGCTGTAAGTTTTGAGTATGGCTACACCTTC. Residues: CASSAAVSFEYGYTF. The chain has TRBV6-1 and TRBJ1-2; D gene unclear. The CDR3 has 15 residues. With 4 bases removed from V and 5 bases from J, the gap between germline ends came to 17 bases. Looked up from germline, CDR1 is MNHNS and CDR2 is SASEGT.

V and J are TRBV10-3 and TRBJ2-7; D is unresolved. CDR3 length equals 15 residues. V lost 0 bases and J 1 base, leaving 10 bases between the germline ends. The germline V gene encodes CDR1 ENHRY and CDR2 SYGVKD. This chain's CDR3 is CAISESSPRSYEQYF. CDR3 DNA: TGTGCCATCAGTGAGTCGTCACCTAGATCCTACGAGCAGTACTTC.

The rearrangement joins TRBV6-5 to TRBJ1-5; D remains ambiguous. Germline CDR1 MNHEY, CDR2 SVGAGI. V lost 3 bases and J lost 7, with 10 bases in between. The length of the CDR3 is 13 residues. The CDR3, as DNA: TGTGCCAGCAGTTATTCTCAATCACAGCCCCAGCATTTT. Residues: CASSYSQSQPQHF.

This rearrangement joins TRBV7-2 to TRBJ1-4; D gene ambiguous. The CDR3 length is 16 residues. The germline V gene has CDR1 SGHTA and CDR2 FQGNSA. Trimming removed 5 bases at V and 0 bases at J, with 13 bases between. CDR3 protein: CASSPRRTATNEKLFF. The CDR3 nucleotides are TGTGCCAGCAGCCCCCGACGAACGGCAACTAATGAAAAACTGTTTTTT.

The chain couples TRBV7-6 to TRBJ2-5; D not certain. CDR3 size: 16 residues. CDR1 SGHVS and CDR2 FNYEAQ come from the germline V gene. V was cut by 5 bases and J by 2 bases, with 18 bases left in between. CDR3 residues: CASSTNTAQIQETQYF. The CDR3 nucleotides read TGTGCCAGCAGCACTAATACTGCACAGATTCAAGAGACCCAGTACTTC.

The J gene is TRBJ1-6, the V gene TRBV30; D might be TRBD1 (6 bases). Deletions cut 3 bases from V and 5 bases from J, with 8 bases between. The CDR3 has 13 amino acids. CDR1 and CDR2 (germline): GTSNPN, SVGIG (reference sequence). The CDR3 here is CAWSTGNNSPLHF. CDR3 bases: TGTGCCTGGAGCACAGGGAATAATTCACCCCTCCACTTT.

This sequence joins TRBV11-3 and TRBJ2-1; 10 nucleotides align to TRBD1. CDR3 length: 18 residues. The V gene's germline CDR1 is SGHNT and CDR2 YENEEA. Trimming removed 5 bases from V and 3 bases from J; junction bases left unmatched: 13. The CDR3 DNA follows: TGTGCCAGCAGCCCTTTGGGGACAGGGGCACTATTCTACAATGAGCAGTTCTTC. Protein sequence: CASSPLGTGALFYNEQFF. Based on the CDR3 plus reference TRBV11-3 and TRBJ2-1, the full variable domain is EAGVVQSPRYKIIEKKQPVAFWCNPISGHNTLYWYLQNLGQGPELLIRYENEEAVDDSQLPKDRFSAERLKGVDSTLKIQPAELGDSAVYLCASSPLGTGALFYNEQFFGPGTRLTVL.

This chain uses TRBV5-1 with TRBJ2-7; either TRBD1 or TRBD2 may supply D (5 bases each). Trimming removed 7 bases from V and 2 bases from J, with 19 bases in between. The CDR3 extends over 15 amino acids. Looked up from germline, CDR1 is SGHRS and CDR2 is YFSETQ. The CDR3 protein is CASRNRDGTPYEQYF. For the CDR3, the DNA is TGCGCCAGCCGCAATCGGGACGGAACCCCCTACGAGCAGTACTTC.

The chain's CDR3 is CASRKTGSGNQPQHF. The CDR3, as DNA: TGTGCCAGTAGAAAGACAGGATCGGGCAATCAGCCCCAGCATTTT. The chain is built from TRBV19 and TRBJ1-5; D possibly corresponds to TRBD1 (6 bases). The CDR3 totals 15 residues. Trimming removed 6 bases from V and 2 bases from J, with 14 bases in between. Germline values: CDR1 LNHDA, CDR2 SQIVND (reference sequence).

CDR3 bases: TGTGCCACAAGCACCAGGGTTGGGGGCTACGAGCAGTACTTC. Translation: CATSTRVGGYEQYF. This sequence joins TRBV2 and TRBJ2-7; either TRBD1 or TRBD2 may supply D (5 bases each). V lost 10 bases, J lost 3 bases, and 19 bases lay in between. Germline loops: CDR1 SNHLY, CDR2 FYNNEI. This CDR3 has 14 amino acids.

The CDR3 bases are TGTGCCAGCAGTTACGGAGAGACCCAGTACTTC. Translation: CASSYGETQYF. The chain recombines TRBV6-2 or TRBV6-3 with TRBJ2-5; D not resolved. This CDR3 contains 11 residues. CDR1 and CDR2 from the germline V gene are MNHEY and SVGEGT. Between the trimmed V and J ends, which lost 2 bases and 4 bases, there was a span of 2 bases.

The chain uses TRBV7-2 and TRBJ2-1, with TRBD2 identical over 8 bases. The germline V gene has CDR1 SGHTA and CDR2 FQGNSA. The CDR3 loop spans 15 amino acids. The V and J ends lost 3 bases and 5 bases, in that order; junction bases with no gene match: 6. CDR3 in amino acids: CASSFRTSTHNEQFF. The CDR3 nucleotides read TGTGCCAGCAGCTTTCGGACTAGCACTCACAATGAGCAGTTCTTC.

The chain links TRBV10-3 to TRBJ2-2, with D possibly matching TRBD1 (6 bases). Trimming pared 3 bases from V and 6 bases from J, leaving 11 bases between. The CDR3 covers 14 residues. The germline CDR1 and CDR2 sequences are ENHRY and SYGVKD. Here the CDR3 DNA reads TGTGCCATCAGTGACCCCCAGGGGCCCGGGGAGCTGTTTTTT. Translating gives CAISDPQGPGELFF.

V is TRBV18 and J is TRBJ1-2; D is possibly TRBD1 (6 bases). V was clipped by 3 bases and J by 10 bases, with 12 bases between them. The CDR3 runs to 12 residues. Germline lookup yields CDR1 KGHSH and CDR2 LQKENI. The CDR3 DNA sequence: TGTGCCAGCTCACCTACAGGGCCGGCCTACACCTTC. Translation: CASSPTGPAYTF.

This CDR3 reads CASSLIAPSGYYGYTF. Written as DNA, the CDR3 is TGTGCCAGCAGCTTAATTGCCCCGTCGGGCTACTATGGCTACACCTTC. The J gene is TRBJ1-2, the V gene TRBV7-9; D unresolved. The V end lost 2 bases, the J end lost 3 bases, and 16 bases lay between the germline ends. Germline V gives CDR1 SEHNR, CDR2 FQNEAQ (reference sequence). This CDR3 is built from 16 residues.

The chain's CDR3 is CASSQFQGAGTEAFF. The CDR3 DNA sequence: TGTGCCAGCAGCCAATTCCAGGGGGCGGGGACTGAAGCTTTCTTT. V usage is TRBV3-1 (or the pseudogene TRBV3-2) and J usage is TRBJ1-1; 8 nucleotides match TRBD1. Germline CDR1 LGHDT, CDR2 YNNKEL (reference sequence). This CDR3 has 15 residues. The trim removed 2 bases at V and 5 bases at J, leaving 7 bases unmatched.

The V gene is TRBV6-5, the J gene TRBJ2-3; no clear D gene. Germline V CDR1 and CDR2: MNHEY, SVGAGI. With 5 bases removed from V and 0 bases from J, the gap between germline ends came to 12 bases. The CDR3 runs to 15 residues. CDR3 residues: CASSRRRPSTDTQYF. CDR3 nucleotide sequence: TGTGCCAGCAGTCGCAGGCGACCTAGCACAGATACGCAGTATTTT.

The chain uses TRBV9 and TRBJ1-2, with D perhaps TRBD1 (5 bases). Germline V CDR1 and CDR2: SGDLS, YYNGEE. The CDR3 covers 17 residues. Trimming took off 0 bases at V and 3 bases at J, with 18 bases between the two ends. CDR3 sequence: CASSVGVTGGAYYGYTF. CDR3 coding DNA: TGTGCCAGCAGCGTAGGGGTTACGGGTGGGGCATACTATGGCTACACCTTC.

The V call is TRBV21-1, the J call TRBJ2-7. TRBV21-1 is marked as a pseudogene. The CDR3 sequence is 14 residues long. The CDR3 loop is CASTGHYQGYEQYF. The DNA of the CDR3 is TGTGCCAGCACGGGGCACTACCAAGGCTACGAGCAGTACTTC.